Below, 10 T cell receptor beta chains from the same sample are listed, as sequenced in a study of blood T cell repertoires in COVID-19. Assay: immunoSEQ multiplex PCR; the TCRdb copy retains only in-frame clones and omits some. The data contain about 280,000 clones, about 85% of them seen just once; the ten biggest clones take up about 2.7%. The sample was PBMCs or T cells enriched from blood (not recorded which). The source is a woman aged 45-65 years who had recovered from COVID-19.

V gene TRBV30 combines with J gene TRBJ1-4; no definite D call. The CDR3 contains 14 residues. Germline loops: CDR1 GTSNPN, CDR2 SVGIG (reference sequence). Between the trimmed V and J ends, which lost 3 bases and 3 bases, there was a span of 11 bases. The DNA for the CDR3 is TGTGCCTGGAGCTCAGATTCAGCTAATGAAAAACTGTTTTTT. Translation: CAWSSDSANEKLFF.

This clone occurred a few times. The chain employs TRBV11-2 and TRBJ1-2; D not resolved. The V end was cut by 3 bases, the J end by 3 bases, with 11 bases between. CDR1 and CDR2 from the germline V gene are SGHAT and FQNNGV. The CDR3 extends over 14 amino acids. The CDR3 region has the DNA TGTGCCAGCAGCTTTAGCGGATACTACTATGGCTACACCTTC. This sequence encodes CASSFSGYYYGYTF.

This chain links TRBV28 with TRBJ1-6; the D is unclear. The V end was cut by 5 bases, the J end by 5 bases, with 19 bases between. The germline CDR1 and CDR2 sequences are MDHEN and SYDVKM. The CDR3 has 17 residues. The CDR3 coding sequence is TGTGCCAGCAGTCGGACCATTACCGGGATCAATAATTCACCCCTCCACTTT. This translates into CASSRTITGINNSPLHF.

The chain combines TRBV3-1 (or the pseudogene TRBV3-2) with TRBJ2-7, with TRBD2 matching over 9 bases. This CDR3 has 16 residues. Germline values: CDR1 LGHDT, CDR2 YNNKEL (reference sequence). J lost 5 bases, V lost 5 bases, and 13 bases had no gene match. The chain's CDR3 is CASSDNRLAAHHEQYF. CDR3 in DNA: TGTGCCAGCAGCGACAACCGACTAGCGGCACACCACGAGCAGTACTTC.

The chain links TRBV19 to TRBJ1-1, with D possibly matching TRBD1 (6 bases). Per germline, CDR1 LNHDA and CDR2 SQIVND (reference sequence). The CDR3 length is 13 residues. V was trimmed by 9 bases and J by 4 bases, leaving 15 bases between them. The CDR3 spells CASGQSASTEAFF. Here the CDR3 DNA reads TGTGCCAGCGGACAGTCCGCTTCCACTGAAGCTTTCTTT.

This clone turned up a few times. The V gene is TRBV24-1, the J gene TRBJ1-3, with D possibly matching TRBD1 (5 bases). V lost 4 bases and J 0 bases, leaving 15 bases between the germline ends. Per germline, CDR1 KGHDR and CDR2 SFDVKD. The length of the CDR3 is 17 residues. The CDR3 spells CATSDAPRAGSGNTIYF. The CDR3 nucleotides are TGTGCCACCAGTGACGCCCCCAGGGCAGGCTCTGGAAACACCATATATTTT.

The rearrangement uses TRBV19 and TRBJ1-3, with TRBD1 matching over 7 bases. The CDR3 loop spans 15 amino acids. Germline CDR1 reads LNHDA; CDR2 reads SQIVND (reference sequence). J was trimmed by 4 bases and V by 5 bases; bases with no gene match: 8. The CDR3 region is CASSLGQVQGNTIYF. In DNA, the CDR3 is TGTGCCAGTAGTCTTGGACAGGTACAAGGAAACACCATATATTTT.

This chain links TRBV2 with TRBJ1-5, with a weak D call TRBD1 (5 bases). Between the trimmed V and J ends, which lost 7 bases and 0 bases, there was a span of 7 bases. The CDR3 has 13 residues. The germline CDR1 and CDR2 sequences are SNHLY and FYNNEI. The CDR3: CASKGNSNQPQHF. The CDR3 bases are TGTGCCAGCAAGGGGAATAGCAATCAGCCCCAGCATTTT.

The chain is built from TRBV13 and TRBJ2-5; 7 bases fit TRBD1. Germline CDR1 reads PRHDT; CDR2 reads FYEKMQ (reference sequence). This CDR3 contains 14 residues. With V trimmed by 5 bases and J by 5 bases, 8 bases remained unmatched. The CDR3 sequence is CASSTQTGSETQYF. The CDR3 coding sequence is TGTGCCAGCAGCACCCAGACAGGGTCCGAGACCCAGTACTTC. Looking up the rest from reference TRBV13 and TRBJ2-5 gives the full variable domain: AAGVIQSPRHLIKEKRETATLKCYPIPRHDTVYWYQQGPGQDPQFLISFYEKMQSDKGSIPDRFSAQQFSDYHSELNMSSLELGDSALYFCASSTQTGSETQYFGPGTRLLVL.

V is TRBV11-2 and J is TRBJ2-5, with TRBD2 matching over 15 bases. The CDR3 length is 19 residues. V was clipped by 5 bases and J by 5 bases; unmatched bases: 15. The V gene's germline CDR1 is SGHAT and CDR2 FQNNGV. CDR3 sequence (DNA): TGTGCCAGCAGCAGACGGACTAGCGGGAGGGCCTCAAGTGCGGAGACCCAGTACTTC. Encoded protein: CASSRRTSGRASSAETQYF. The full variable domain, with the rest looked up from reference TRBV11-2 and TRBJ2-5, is EAGVAQSPRYKIIEKRQSVAFWCNPISGHATLYWYQQILGQGPKLLIQFQNNGVVDDSQLPKDRFSAERLKGVDSTLKIQPAKLEDSAVYLCASSRRTSGRASSAETQYFGPGTRLLVL.